These 10 T cell receptor beta chains share one sample of origin, sequenced in a study of identical twins (dated by TCRdb to between 2015 and 2016). The library was produced with 5' RACE. Sequencing relied on an Illumina HiSeq 2000. The raw public data were reprocessed by TCRdb itself: fastp quality trimming at Q25, MiXCR clonotype calling, in-frame beta chains only. One record per CDR3 amino acid sequence lists the most common genes and DNA. Recorded for this sample are roughly 260,000 distinct CDR3 sequences; approximately 6.8% of them occurred a single time. Around 5% of the sample is in the top ten clones. These data also formed part of another study, on yellow fever vaccine responses in identical twins.

The source material was CD8+ T cells sorted from blood. The receptors were sampled from a woman aged 18-29 years in good health.

Many counts were recorded for this clonotype. The V call is TRBV29-1, the J call TRBJ2-5; 10 nucleotides line up with TRBD2. Trimming at V came to 3 bases and at J to 1 base, leaving 11 bases not matched to a gene. Germline lookup yields CDR1 SQVTM and CDR2 ANQGSEA. The CDR3 has 17 residues. The CDR3 sequence: CSVDPVLAGEGQETQYF. Written as DNA, the CDR3 is TGCAGCGTTGATCCGGTCCTAGCGGGAGAAGGCCAAGAGACCCAGTACTTC.

The rearrangement joins TRBV24-1 to TRBJ2-3; D unclear. Germline loops: CDR1 KGHDR, CDR2 SFDVKD. The CDR3 runs 16 residues. V lost 3 bases to trimming and J lost 0 bases, with 12 bases between them. The CDR3 DNA sequence: TGTGCCACCAGTGATAGGCTGTCCTCTAGCACAGATACGCAGTATTTT. This translates into CATSDRLSSSTDTQYF.

The chain combines TRBV2 with TRBJ2-1; the match to TRBD2 covers 13 bases. Trimming took 6 bases from V and 8 from J; bases not matched to a gene: 1. Per the germline V gene, CDR1 is SNHLY and CDR2 is FYNNEI. This CDR3 is built from 13 residues. The CDR3, as DNA: TGTGCCAGCAGCGGACTAGCGGGGGATGAGCAGTTCTTC. It is translated as CASSGLAGDEQFF.

The chain couples TRBV6-2 or TRBV6-3 to TRBJ2-1; 7 bases line up with TRBD2. Germline loops: CDR1 MNHEY, CDR2 SVGEGT. This CDR3 contains 14 residues. V lost 4 bases and J lost 8; bases outside the gene matches: 8. The CDR3 DNA is TGTGCCAGCAGTTCCTCGCGGGAGTTCGATGAGCAGTTCTTC. Translation gives CASSSSREFDEQFF.

V and J are TRBV21-1 and TRBJ2-7; the table names TRBD1, a call not compared with the DNA. TRBV21-1 is tagged as a pseudogene. This CDR3 region has 14 residues. CDR3 residues: CASYRGGPSYEQYV. As DNA, the CDR3 is TGTGCCAGCTATCGGGGGGGGCCCTCCTACGAGCAGTACGTC.

This chain uses TRBV21-1 with TRBJ1-1; TRBD1 reflects the table's D call only, with no check against the DNA. TRBV21-1 is classified as a pseudogene. The CDR3 is 17 residues long. The CDR3: CASSKRPEDRTNTEAFF. The CDR3 bases are TGTGCCAGCAGCAAAAGGCCTGAAGACAGGACGAACACTGAAGCTTTCTTT.

The J gene is TRBJ1-5, the V gene TRBV5-5; no definite D call. The CDR3 loop spans 15 amino acids. V was pared by 0 bases and J by 0 bases, with 7 bases between. Per germline, CDR1 SGHKS and CDR2 YYEKEE (reference sequence). This CDR3 reads CASSLGIYSNQPQHF. In DNA, the CDR3 is TGTGCCAGCAGCTTGGGCATCTATAGCAATCAGCCCCAGCATTTT.

This clonotype was recorded many times. J is TRBJ1-4 and V is TRBV2, with TRBD1 matching over 8 bases. Germline CDR1 is SNHLY and CDR2 is FYNNEI. The ends lost 9 bases at V and 8 bases at J; junction bases unmatched: 8. The CDR3 is 13 residues long. The CDR3 spells CASLETGVEKLFF. As DNA, the CDR3 is TGTGCCAGTCTTGAGACAGGGGTCGAAAAACTGTTTTTT.

This clonotype showed up just a few times. The chain employs TRBV27 and TRBJ2-1; the D is unclear. Trimming left V 8 bases short and J 0 bases short, with 5 bases between. Germline V gene data show CDR1 as MNHEY and CDR2 as SMNVEV (reference sequence). The CDR3 runs 12 residues. CDR3 in amino acids: CASHSSYNEQFF. The CDR3, as DNA: TGTGCCAGCCATAGCTCCTACAATGAGCAGTTCTTC.

The sample holds a few counts of this clonotype. The rearrangement uses TRBV4-1 and TRBJ1-2; 7 bases line up with TRBD1. Losses at the gene ends were 0 bases for V and 5 bases for J; bases not matched to a gene: 6. Germline-derived CDR1 and CDR2 are MGHRA and YSYEKL. The CDR3 runs to 15 residues. The CDR3 loop reads CASSQEGARGYGYTF. The DNA of the CDR3 is TGCGCCAGCAGCCAAGAGGGCGCCAGGGGGTATGGCTACACCTTC.